The next 12 T cell receptor beta chains were all read from a single sample in a study of CD8 T cells in ankylosing spondylitis (dated by TCRdb to the late 2010s). Study-wide conclusions, independent of this receptor: A TCR beta motif made up of several highly homologous amino acid variants appeared to be characteristic of blood from ankylosing spondylitis patients.

For these TCRs, the target antigens are not known. The library was prepared using 5' RACE. For sequencing, an Illumina HiSeq 2500 was employed. TCRdb trimmed public reads at Q25 via fastp, called clones via MiXCR and kept in-frame beta chains. For every CDR3 protein sequence, its rows merge into one entry that carries the most common genes and DNA. The sample data list about 800,000 distinct CDR3 sequences, and approximately 12% of these were observed just once. The ten biggest clones cover less than 0.65% of the sample. Sequencing was done on a sample of blood, either unsorted or a sorted T cell fraction (not recorded which). Every receptor here comes from a male donor with ankylosing spondylitis.

The V and J genes are TRBV29-1 and TRBJ1-2, with 10 bases lining up with TRBD1. The CDR3 consists of 14 residues. Germline loops: CDR1 SQVTM, CDR2 ANQGSEA. With V trimmed by 6 bases and J by 5 bases, 9 bases remained unmatched. The CDR3 nucleotides are TGCAGCGTCGTCGGGACAGGGGCGGATTATGGCTACACCTTC. Translating gives CSVVGTGADYGYTF.

In this sample, this clonotype turned up many times. CDR3 DNA sequence: TGCAGCGTTGAGTCCGCAGGATCCACAGATACGCAGTATTTT. It yields the protein CSVESAGSTDTQYF. V gene TRBV29-1 combines with J gene TRBJ2-3; no clear D gene. This CDR3 region has 14 residues. CDR1 SQVTM and CDR2 ANQGSEA come from the germline V gene. V was shortened by 3 bases and J by 2 bases, with 12 bases between the two germline ends.

The rearrangement joins TRBV19 to TRBJ2-2; TRBD1 matches at 9 bases. Per the germline V gene, CDR1 is LNHDA and CDR2 is SQIVND (reference sequence). V gave up 5 bases and J gave up 3 bases; unmatched junction bases: 4. The CDR3 length is 15 residues. This chain's CDR3 is CASSPTGGDTGELFF. The DNA of the CDR3 is TGTGCCAGTAGTCCCACAGGGGGCGACACCGGGGAGCTGTTTTTT.

V is TRBV2 and J is TRBJ2-2; D might be TRBD1 (6 bases). CDR3 length: 14 amino acids. V was shortened by 3 bases and J by 5 bases, with 10 bases between the two germline ends. CDR1 and CDR2 (germline): SNHLY, FYNNEI. CDR3 amino acids: CASSDDRWTGELFF. The DNA of the CDR3 is TGTGCCAGCAGTGACGACAGGTGGACCGGGGAGCTGTTTTTT.

The J gene is TRBJ1-6, the V gene TRBV11-1, with a possible D match to TRBD1 (5 bases). The germline V gene encodes CDR1 SGHAT and CDR2 FQDESV (reference sequence). The CDR3 extends over 15 amino acids. V was trimmed by 6 bases and J by 8 bases, leaving 17 bases between them. Written as DNA, the CDR3 is TGTGCCAGCAGGCCTTCCAAGGGGTGGGATTCACCCCTCCACTTT. Amino acid sequence: CASRPSKGWDSPLHF.

This clonotype has a count of ten or more. This rearrangement joins TRBV20-1 to TRBJ2-3; D call uncertain. Looked up from germline, CDR1 is DFQATT and CDR2 is SNEGSKA (reference sequence). The CDR3 extends over 11 amino acids. V lost 6 bases and J lost 7, with 11 bases in between. CDR3 in amino acids: CSARTRHTQYF. The DNA of the CDR3 is TGCAGTGCACGGACCCGACATACGCAGTATTTT.

The chain employs TRBV20-1 and TRBJ1-4; D not resolved. V was clipped by 6 bases and J by 0 bases, with 17 bases between them. The CDR3 has 16 amino acids. Germline V lookup: CDR1 DFQATT, CDR2 SNEGSKA (reference sequence). CDR3 sequence: CSARRGSAPTNEKLFF. The CDR3 nucleotides are TGCAGTGCCCGACGGGGATCAGCCCCAACTAATGAAAAACTGTTTTTT.

At least ten counts were recorded for this clonotype. V gene TRBV12-3 or TRBV12-4 combines with J gene TRBJ2-1; 9 bases match TRBD1. The CDR3 loop spans 16 amino acids. Unmatched junction bases numbered 9, after V lost 5 bases and J lost 4 bases. Here the CDR3 DNA reads TGTGCCAGCAGTATGGACAGGGGTGGGGATTACAATGAGCAGTTCTTC. It yields the protein CASSMDRGGDYNEQFF.

The sample holds a few counts of this clonotype. V usage is TRBV5-1 and J usage is TRBJ1-3, with TRBD1 matching over 9 bases. Unmatched junction bases numbered 15, after V lost 4 bases and J lost 1 base. This CDR3 contains 19 residues. Per germline, CDR1 SGHRS and CDR2 YFSETQ. CDR3 sequence (DNA): TGCGCCAGCAGCGGCGGGACAGGGAGAGCCCTGGGATCTGGAAACACCATATATTTT. Its protein is CASSGGTGRALGSGNTIYF.

This clonotype has more than one count but fewer than ten. The chain joins TRBV25-1 to TRBJ2-2; 15 bases map to TRBD2. CDR1 is MGHDK, CDR2 SYGVNS, per germline. This CDR3 is 16 amino acids long. J was trimmed by 8 bases and V by 3 bases; bases with no gene match: 4. In nucleotides, the CDR3 is TGTGCCAGCAGTGACCGGACTAGCGGGAGGGCTGGGGAGCTGTTTTTT. Residues: CASSDRTSGRAGELFF.

The J gene is TRBJ2-1, the V gene TRBV20-1, with D possibly TRBD2 on 5 matching bases. The CDR3 runs 10 residues. Germline values: CDR1 DFQATT, CDR2 SNEGSKA (reference sequence). CDR3 region: CTPSSNEQFF. The CDR3 bases are TGCACACCTAGCTCTAATGAGCAGTTCTTC.

The chain joins TRBV29-1 to TRBJ2-7, with TRBD2 as a possible D gene (6 bases). CDR1 is SQVTM, CDR2 ANQGSEA, per germline. The CDR3 spans 13 residues. V was clipped by 7 bases and J by 2 bases, with 15 bases between them. CDR3 sequence reads: CSDLTGGTYEQYF. The CDR3 bases are TGCAGCGACCTGACTGGCGGGACCTACGAGCAGTACTTC.